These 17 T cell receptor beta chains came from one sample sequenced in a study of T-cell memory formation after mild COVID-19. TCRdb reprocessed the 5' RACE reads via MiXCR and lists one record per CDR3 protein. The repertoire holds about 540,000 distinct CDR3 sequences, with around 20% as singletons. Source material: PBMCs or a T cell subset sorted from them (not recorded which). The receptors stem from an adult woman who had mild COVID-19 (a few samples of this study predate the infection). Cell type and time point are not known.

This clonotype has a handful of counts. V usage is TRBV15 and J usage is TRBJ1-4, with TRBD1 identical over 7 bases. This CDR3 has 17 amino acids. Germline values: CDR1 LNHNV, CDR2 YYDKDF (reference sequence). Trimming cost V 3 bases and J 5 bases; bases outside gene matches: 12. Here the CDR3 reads CATSRGVRGGANEKLFF. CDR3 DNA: TGTGCCACCAGCAGGGGTGTTCGAGGGGGCGCGAATGAAAAACTGTTTTTT. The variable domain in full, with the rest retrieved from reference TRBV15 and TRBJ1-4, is DAMVIQNPRYQVTQFGKPVTLSCSQTLNHNVMYWYQQKSSQAPKLLFHYYDKDFNNEADTPDNFQSRRPNTSFCFLDIRSPGLGDTAMYLCATSRGVRGGANEKLFFGSGTQLSVL.

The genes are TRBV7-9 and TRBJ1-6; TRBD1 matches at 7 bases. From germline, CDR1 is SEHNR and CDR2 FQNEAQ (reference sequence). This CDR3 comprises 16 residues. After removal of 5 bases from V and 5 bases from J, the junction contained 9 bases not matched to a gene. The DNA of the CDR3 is TGTGCCAGCAGCAAGGGCGGGACAGCGCATAATTCACCCCTCCACTTT. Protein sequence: CASSKGGTAHNSPLHF.

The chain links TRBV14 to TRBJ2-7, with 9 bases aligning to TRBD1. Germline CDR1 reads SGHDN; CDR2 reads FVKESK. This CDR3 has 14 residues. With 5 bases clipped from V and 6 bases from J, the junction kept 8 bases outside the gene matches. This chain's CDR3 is CASSYGTGSVEQYF. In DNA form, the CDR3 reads TGTGCCAGCAGCTACGGGACAGGGTCGGTCGAGCAGTACTTC.

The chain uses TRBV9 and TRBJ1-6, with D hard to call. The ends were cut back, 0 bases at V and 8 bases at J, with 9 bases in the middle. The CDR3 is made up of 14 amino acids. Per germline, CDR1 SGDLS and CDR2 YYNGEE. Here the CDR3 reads CASSVGGNYSPLHF. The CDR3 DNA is TGTGCCAGCAGCGTAGGGGGTAACTATTCACCCCTCCACTTT.

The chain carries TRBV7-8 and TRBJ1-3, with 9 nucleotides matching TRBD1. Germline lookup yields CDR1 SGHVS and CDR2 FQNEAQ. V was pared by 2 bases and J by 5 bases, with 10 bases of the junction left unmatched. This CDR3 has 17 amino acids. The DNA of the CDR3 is TGTGCCAGCAGCTTACCCCGGGACAGGGATAAGAGAAACACCATATATTTT. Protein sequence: CASSLPRDRDKRNTIYF. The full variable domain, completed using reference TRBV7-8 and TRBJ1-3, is GAGVSQSPRYKVAKRGQDVALRCDPISGHVSLFWYQQALGQGPEFLTYFQNEAQLDKSGLPSDRFFAERPEGSVSTLKIQRTQQEDSAVYLCASSLPRDRDKRNTIYFGEGSWLTVV.

The CDR3 DNA reads as TGCAGCGTTGGCCGAACAGGGGCCGGGAACACTGAAGCTTTCTTT. Protein: CSVGRTGAGNTEAFF. This sequence joins TRBV29-1 and TRBJ1-1; the match to TRBD1 covers 7 bases. J was trimmed by 1 base and V by 4 bases; bases with no gene match: 9. CDR1 and CDR2 (germline): SQVTM, ANQGSEA. The CDR3 sequence is 15 residues long.

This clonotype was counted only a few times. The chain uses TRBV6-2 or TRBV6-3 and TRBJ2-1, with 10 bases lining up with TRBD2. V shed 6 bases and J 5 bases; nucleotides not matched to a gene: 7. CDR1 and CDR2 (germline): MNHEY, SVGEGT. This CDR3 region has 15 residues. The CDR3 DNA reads TGTGCCAGCAGCAACCAACTAGCGGGGAACAATGAGCAGTTCTTC. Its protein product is CASSNQLAGNNEQFF.

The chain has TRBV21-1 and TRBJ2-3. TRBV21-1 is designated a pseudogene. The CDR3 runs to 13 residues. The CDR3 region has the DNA TGTGCCAGCAGCAAACCGCGCACAGATACGCAGTATTTT. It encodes CASSKPRTDTQYF.

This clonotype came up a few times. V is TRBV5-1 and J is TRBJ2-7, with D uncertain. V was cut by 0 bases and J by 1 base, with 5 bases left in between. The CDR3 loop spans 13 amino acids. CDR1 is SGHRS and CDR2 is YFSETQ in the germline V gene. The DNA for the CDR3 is TGCGCCAGCAGCTTGGAGGCTTCCTACGAGCAGTACTTC. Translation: CASSLEASYEQYF.

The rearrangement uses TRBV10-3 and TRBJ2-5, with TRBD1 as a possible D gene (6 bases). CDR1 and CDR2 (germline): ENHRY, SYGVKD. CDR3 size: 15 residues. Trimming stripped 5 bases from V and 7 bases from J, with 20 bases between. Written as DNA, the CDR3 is TGTGCCATCAGTCCCCCAGGGGCCCAGGACGGGACCCAGTACTTC. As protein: CAISPPGAQDGTQYF.

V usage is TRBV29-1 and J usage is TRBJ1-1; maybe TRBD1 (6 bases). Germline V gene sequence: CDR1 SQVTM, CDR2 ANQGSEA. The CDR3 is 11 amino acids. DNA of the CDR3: TGCACCGGACAGTTGAACACTGAAGCTTTCTTT. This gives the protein CTGQLNTEAFF.

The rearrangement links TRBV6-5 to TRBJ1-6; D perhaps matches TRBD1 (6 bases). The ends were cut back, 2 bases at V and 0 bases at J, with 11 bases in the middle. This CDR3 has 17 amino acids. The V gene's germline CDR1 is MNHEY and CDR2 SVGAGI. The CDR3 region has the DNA TGTGCCAGCAGTTACACAGGGCTGAGCTCCTATAATTCACCCCTCCACTTT. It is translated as CASSYTGLSSYNSPLHF.

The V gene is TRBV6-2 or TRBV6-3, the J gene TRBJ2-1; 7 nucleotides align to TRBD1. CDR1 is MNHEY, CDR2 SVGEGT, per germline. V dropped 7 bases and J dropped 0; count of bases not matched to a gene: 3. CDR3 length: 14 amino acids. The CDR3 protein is CASNDRDSYNEQFF. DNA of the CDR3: TGTGCCAGCAACGACAGGGACTCCTACAATGAGCAGTTCTTC.

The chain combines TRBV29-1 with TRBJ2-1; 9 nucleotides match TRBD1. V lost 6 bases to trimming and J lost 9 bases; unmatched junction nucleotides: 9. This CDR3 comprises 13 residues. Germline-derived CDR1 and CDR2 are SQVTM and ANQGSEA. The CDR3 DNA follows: TGCAGCGTAACGGACAGGGGCGGGAGTGAGCAGTTCTTC. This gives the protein CSVTDRGGSEQFF.

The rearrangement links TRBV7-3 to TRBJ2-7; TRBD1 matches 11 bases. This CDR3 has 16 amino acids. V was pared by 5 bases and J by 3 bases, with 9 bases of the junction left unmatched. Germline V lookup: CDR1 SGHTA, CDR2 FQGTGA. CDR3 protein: CASSPGRDRGFYEQYF. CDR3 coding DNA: TGTGCCAGCAGCCCAGGGAGGGACAGGGGGTTCTACGAGCAGTACTTC. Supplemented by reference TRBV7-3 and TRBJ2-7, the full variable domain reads GAGVSQTPSNKVTEKGKYVELRCDPISGHTALYWYRQSLGQGPEFLIYFQGTGAADDSGLPNDRFFAVRPEGSVSTLKIQRTERGDSAVYLCASSPGRDRGFYEQYFGPGTRLTVT.

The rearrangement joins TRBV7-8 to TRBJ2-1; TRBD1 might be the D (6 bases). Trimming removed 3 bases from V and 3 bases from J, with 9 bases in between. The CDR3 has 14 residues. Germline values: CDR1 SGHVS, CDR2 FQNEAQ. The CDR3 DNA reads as TGTGCCAGCAGCTTCAACAGGGACTACAATGAGCAGTTCTTC. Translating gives CASSFNRDYNEQFF.

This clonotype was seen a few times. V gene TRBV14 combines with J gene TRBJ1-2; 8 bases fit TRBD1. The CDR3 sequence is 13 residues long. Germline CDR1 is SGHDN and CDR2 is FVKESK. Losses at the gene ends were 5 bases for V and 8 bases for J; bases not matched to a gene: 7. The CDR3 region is CASSAGTGYGYTF. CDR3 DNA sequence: TGTGCCAGCAGCGCGGGGACAGGCTACGGCTACACCTTC.